This T cell receptor (beta chain) stems from a study of OX40 agonist ivuxolimab in advanced cancers. In the study overall: Patients receiving dose escalation had hepatocellular carcinoma, melanoma, renal cell or head and neck cancer. The study reported partial responses in three patients: one hepatocellular carcinoma, two cutaneous melanoma. General study findings and limits: At 0.1 to 3.0 mg/kg, CD4+ and CD8+ blood T cells expanded clonally by week 6.

With respect to this clone: Its antigen remains unknown.

Repertoires were generated with immunoSEQ multiplex PCR, while TCRdb's copy carries only in-frame clones and drops some. The sample carries 70,000 to 95,000 clones, 90% recorded once. The sequence came from an adult with an advanced solid tumor such as melanoma, head and neck, liver or kidney cancer. Sequencing used CD4+ or CD8+ T cells sorted from blood, obtained in a trial of the OX40 agonist ivuxolimab.

CDR3 nucleotides: TGTGCCTCCGGACTAGCGGGACGGAGCTCCTACAATGAGCAGTTCTTC. It translates to CASGLAGRSSYNEQFF. The chain links TRBV28 to TRBJ2-1, with 12 nucleotides matching TRBD2. The V segment lost 11 bases and the J segment 0 bases; nucleotides outside the gene matches: 8. The CDR3 loop spans 16 amino acids. The germline V gene encodes CDR1 MDHEN and CDR2 SYDVKM.